The TCR beta chain under discussion was sequenced for a study of T cells in Graves' hyperthyroidism and ophthalmopathy. Amplified regions were TCR beta CDR3 sequences from RNA transcripts. First-round RT-PCR with HTBI primers amplified the TCR CDR3 region. One entry per CDR3 protein results from TCRdb running MiXCR on the multiplex PCR reads. The sample contains roughly 180,000 distinct CDR3 sequences, 8% to 9.5% of which appear only once. The study, taken as a whole, reports: Ophthalmopathy and stable hyperthyroidism were separated by a 13 V-J model. Most thyroid-expanded clonotypes above 0.001 were also found in blood.

Concerning this clonotype: Its cognate antigen is unknown.

The CDR3 loop spans 15 amino acids. The germline gives CDR1 MNHNS, CDR2 SASEGT. V lost 4 bases and J 2 bases, leaving 11 bases between the germline ends. The diagnoses drew upon clinical symptoms, serum thyroxine and TRAb, thyroid ultrasound and orbital computed tomography. When hyperthyroidism was first diagnosed, the blood sample was taken, preceding any ophthalmopathy symptoms. This chain links TRBV6-1 with TRBJ2-2; no clear D gene. Sequenced material: blood. The receptor's source is a young woman with Graves' hyperthyroidism that later progressed to Graves' ophthalmopathy. The chain's CDR3 is CASSGRVRNTGELFF. The CDR3 region has the DNA TGTGCCAGCAGTGGGCGCGTGAGAAACACCGGGGAGCTGTTTTTT.